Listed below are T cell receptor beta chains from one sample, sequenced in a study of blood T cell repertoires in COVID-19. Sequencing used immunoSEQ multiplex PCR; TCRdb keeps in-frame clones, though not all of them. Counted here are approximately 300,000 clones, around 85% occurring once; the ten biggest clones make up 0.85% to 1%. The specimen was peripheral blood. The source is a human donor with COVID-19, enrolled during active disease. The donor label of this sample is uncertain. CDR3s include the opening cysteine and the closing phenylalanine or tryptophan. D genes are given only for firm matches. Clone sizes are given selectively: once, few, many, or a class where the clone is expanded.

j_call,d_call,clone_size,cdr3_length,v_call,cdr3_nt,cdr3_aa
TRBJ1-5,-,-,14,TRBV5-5,TGTGCCAGCAGTCAAACATACGTTAATCAGCCCCAGCATTTT,CASSQTYVNQPQHF
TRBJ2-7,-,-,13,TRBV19,TGTGCCAGTAGTAAGCGGGTTGGGGGCGAGCAGTACTTC,CASSKRVGGEQYF
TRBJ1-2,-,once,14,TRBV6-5,TGTGCCAGCAGTCGTGCGGGGGGGGCTGGTGGCTACACCTTC,CASSRAGGAGGYTF
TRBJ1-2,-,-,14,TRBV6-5,TGTGCCAGCCGAACGGCAGGCCATAACTATGGCTACACCTTC,CASRTAGHNYGYTF
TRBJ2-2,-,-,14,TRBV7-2,TGTGCCAGCAGCTCCCTACCGAACACCGGGGAGCTGTTTTTT,CASSSLPNTGELFF
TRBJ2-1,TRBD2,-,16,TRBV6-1,TGTGCCAGCAGTGAAGCGGGGACTAGCGGGATCGGAGAGCAGTTCTTC,CASSEAGTSGIGEQFF
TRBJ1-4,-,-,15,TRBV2,TGTGCCAGCAGCCTACACCGGGTATCTAATGAAAAACTGTTTTTT,CASSLHRVSNEKLFF
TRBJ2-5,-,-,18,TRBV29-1,TGCAGCGTTGAAGAGACAAGACAGACAGTCCTCCCCCAAGAGACCCAGTACTTC,CSVEETRQTVLPQETQYF
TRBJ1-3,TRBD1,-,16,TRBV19,TGTGCCAGTAGCGACAGGGGGCGAATCTCTGGAAACACCATATATTTT,CASSDRGRISGNTIYF
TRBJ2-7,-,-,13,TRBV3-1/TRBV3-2,TGTGCCAGCAGCCTCTCAGGGTTCTACGAGCAGTACTTC,CASSLSGFYEQYF
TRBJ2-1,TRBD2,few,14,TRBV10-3,TGTGCCACCAGACCAGCGGGGGCCTACAATGAGCAGTTCTTC,CATRPAGAYNEQFF
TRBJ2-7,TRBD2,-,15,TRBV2,TGTGCCAGAAAAACGGGACTAGCGGGAGCCTACGAGCAGTACTTC,CARKTGLAGAYEQYF
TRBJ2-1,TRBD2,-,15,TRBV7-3,TGTGCCAGCAGCCGAGTAGCGGGGGGATACAATGAGCAGTTCTTC,CASSRVAGGYNEQFF
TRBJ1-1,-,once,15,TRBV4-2,TGTGCCAGCAGCTCCCCGGGACGGGAGGACACTGAAGCTTTCTTT,CASSSPGREDTEAFF
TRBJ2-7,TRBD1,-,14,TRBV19,TGTGCCAGTAGTCCCGGGACAGGGGCCTACGAGCAGTACTTC,CASSPGTGAYEQYF
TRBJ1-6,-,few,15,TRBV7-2,TGTGCCAGCAGCTTAGAGAGCGGAGGGGATTCACCCCTCCACTTT,CASSLESGGDSPLHF
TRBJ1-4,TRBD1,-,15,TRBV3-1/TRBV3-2,TGTGCCAGCAGCCTCGACAGGGGGTATGATGAAAAACTGTTTTTT,CASSLDRGYDEKLFF
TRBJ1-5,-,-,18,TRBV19,TGTGCCAGTAGTCCCCGGGGTGGGGGCGGCTATAGCAATCAGCCCCAGCATTTT,CASSPRGGGGYSNQPQHF
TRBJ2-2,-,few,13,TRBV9,TGTGCCAGCAGCAGGGGTAGCACCGGGGAGCTGTTTTTT,CASSRGSTGELFF
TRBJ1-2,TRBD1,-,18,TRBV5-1,TGCGCCAGCAGCCCCTCTCCGGGACAGGAAAAGACTAACTATGGCTACACCTTC,CASSPSPGQEKTNYGYTF
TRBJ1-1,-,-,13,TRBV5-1,TGCGCCAGCAGCTTAGACAGAAACACTGAAGCTTTCTTT,CASSLDRNTEAFF
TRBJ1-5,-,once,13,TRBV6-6,TGTGCCAGCACCGACGGGATCGGTCAGCCCCAGCATTTT,CASTDGIGQPQHF
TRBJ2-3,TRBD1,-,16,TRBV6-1,TGTGCCAGCAGTGAAGCCGGGGCAGGGGGAGCAGATACGCAGTATTTT,CASSEAGAGGADTQYF
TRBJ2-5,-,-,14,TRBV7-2,TGTGCCAGCAGCTTAGAACAGGGCCGGGGGACCCAGTACTTC,CASSLEQGRGTQYF
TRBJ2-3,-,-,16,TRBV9,TGTGCCAGCAGCTTCGGAGGGGACGCAAGCACAGATACGCAGTATTTT,CASSFGGDASTDTQYF
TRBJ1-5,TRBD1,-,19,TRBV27,TGTGCCAGCAGTTTTTCAGGAGGTGTTTACAGGGGAAGCAATCAGCCCCAGCATTTT,CASSFSGGVYRGSNQPQHF
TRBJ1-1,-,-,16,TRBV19,TGTGCCAGTAGTGATCGACAGGAAACCATGAACACTGAAGCTTTCTTT,CASSDRQETMNTEAFF
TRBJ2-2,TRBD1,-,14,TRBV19,TGTGCCAGTAGTGGGACAGGGTTTTCCGGGGAGCTGTTTTTT,CASSGTGFSGELFF
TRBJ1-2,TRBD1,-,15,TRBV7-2,TGTGCCAGCAGCTTAGATTTGGTCAGGGGGCTTGGCTACACCTTC,CASSLDLVRGLGYTF
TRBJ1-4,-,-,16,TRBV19,TGTGCCAGTAGTTCCCGGCGGACTGTACCGAATGAAAAACTGTTTTTT,CASSSRRTVPNEKLFF
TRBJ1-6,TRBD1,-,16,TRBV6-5,TGTGCCAGCAGTTACGCCACAGGGGGATCTAATTCACCCCTCCACTTT,CASSYATGGSNSPLHF
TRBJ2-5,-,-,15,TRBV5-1,TGCGCCAGCAGCTTGGAAGCAGGGGCATGGGAGACCCAGTACTTC,CASSLEAGAWETQYF
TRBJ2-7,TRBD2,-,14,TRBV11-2,TGTGCCAGCAGGGCGGGACTAGCGGCATACGAGCAGTACTTC,CASRAGLAAYEQYF
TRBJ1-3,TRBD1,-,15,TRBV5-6,TGTGCCAGCAGCTTTGGGACAGGGAAGCGAAACACCATATATTTT,CASSFGTGKRNTIYF
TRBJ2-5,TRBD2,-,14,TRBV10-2,TGCGCCAGCAGTGACTCTAGCGGCATAGAGACCCAGTACTTC,CASSDSSGIETQYF
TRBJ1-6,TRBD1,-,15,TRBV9,TGTGCCAGCAGCGTCGGACAGGGCCGAGATTCACCCCTCCACTTT,CASSVGQGRDSPLHF
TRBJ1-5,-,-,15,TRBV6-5,TGTGCCAGCAGTCTACGGGGAGGAAACAATCAGCCCCAGCATTTT,CASSLRGGNNQPQHF
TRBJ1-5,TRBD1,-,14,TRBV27,TGTGCCAGCAGTTCGGACAGGGTGGATCAGCCCCAGCATTTT,CASSSDRVDQPQHF
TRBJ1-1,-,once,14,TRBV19,TGTGCCAGTACGAGGGGGTTAGTGGACACTGAAGCTTTCTTT,CASTRGLVDTEAFF
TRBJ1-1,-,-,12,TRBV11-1,TGTGCCAGCAGCCCTCCTGGGAGGGTTCCTTTCTTT,CASSPPGRVPFF
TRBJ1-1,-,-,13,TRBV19,TGTGCCAGTACCCGAGCAGGGCACACTGAAGCTTTCTTT,CASTRAGHTEAFF
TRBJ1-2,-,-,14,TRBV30,TGTGCCTGGAGTCTCAGGATTGGTGACTATGGCTACACCTTC,CAWSLRIGDYGYTF
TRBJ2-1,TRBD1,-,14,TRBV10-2,TGCGCCACTAAGAACAGGGGTGCAGACAATGAGCAGTTCTTC,CATKNRGADNEQFF
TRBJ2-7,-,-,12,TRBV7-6,TGTGCCAGCAGCTCTACAGGGTTCGAGCAGTACTTC,CASSSTGFEQYF
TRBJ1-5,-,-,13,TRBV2,TGTGCCAGCAGGATTGAGGTTTGGCAGCCCCAGCATTTT,CASRIEVWQPQHF
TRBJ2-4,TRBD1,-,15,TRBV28,TGTGCCAGCAGTTCGGCGACAGGGGGCAAAAACATTCAGTACTTC,CASSSATGGKNIQYF
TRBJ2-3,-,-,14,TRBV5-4,TGTGCCAGCAGCCCGAGAGAGGAGCGAGATACGCAGTATTTT,CASSPREERDTQYF